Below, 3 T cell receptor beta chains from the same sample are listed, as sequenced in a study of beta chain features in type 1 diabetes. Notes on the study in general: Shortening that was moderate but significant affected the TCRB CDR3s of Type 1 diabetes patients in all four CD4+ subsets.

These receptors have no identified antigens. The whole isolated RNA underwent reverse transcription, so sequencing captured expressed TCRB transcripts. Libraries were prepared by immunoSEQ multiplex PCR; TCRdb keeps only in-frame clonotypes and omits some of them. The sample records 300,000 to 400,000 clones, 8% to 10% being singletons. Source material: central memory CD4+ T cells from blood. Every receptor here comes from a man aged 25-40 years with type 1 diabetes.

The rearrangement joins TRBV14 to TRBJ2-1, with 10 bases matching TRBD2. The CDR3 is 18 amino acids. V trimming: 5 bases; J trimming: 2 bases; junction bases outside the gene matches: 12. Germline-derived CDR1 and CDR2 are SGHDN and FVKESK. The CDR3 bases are TGTGCCAGCAGCAAACATTCTAGCGGGAGTATGGCCTACAATGAGCAGTTCTTC. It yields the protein CASSKHSSGSMAYNEQFF. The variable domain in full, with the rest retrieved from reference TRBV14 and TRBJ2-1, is EAGVTQFPSHSVIEKGQTVTLRCDPISGHDNLYWYRRVMGKEIKFLLHFVKESKQDESGMPNNRFLAERTGGTYSTLKVQPAELEDSGVYFCASSKHSSGSMAYNEQFFGPGTRLTVL.

CDR3 coding DNA: TGTGCCAGCAGCGTACTAGCGGGAGGCGGTGATACGCAGTATTTT. Translation gives CASSVLAGGGDTQYF. The chain uses TRBV9 and TRBJ2-3, with TRBD2 matching 11 bases. Looked up from germline, CDR1 is SGDLS and CDR2 is YYNGEE. The CDR3 extends over 15 amino acids. The V and J ends lost 1 base and 6 bases, in that order; junction bases with no gene match: 4. Full variable domain (remainder filled in from reference TRBV9 and TRBJ2-3): DSGVTQTPKHLITATGQRVTLRCSPRSGDLSVYWYQQSLDQGLQFLIQYYNGEERAKGNILERFSAQQFPDLHSELNLSSLELGDSALYFCASSVLAGGGDTQYFGPGTRLTVL.

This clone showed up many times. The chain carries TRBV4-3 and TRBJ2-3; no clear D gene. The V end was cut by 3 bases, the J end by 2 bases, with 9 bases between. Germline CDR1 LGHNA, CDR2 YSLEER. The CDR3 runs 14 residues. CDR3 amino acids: CASSHGGYTDTQYF. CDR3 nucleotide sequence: TGCGCCAGCAGCCACGGCGGATACACAGATACGCAGTATTTT.